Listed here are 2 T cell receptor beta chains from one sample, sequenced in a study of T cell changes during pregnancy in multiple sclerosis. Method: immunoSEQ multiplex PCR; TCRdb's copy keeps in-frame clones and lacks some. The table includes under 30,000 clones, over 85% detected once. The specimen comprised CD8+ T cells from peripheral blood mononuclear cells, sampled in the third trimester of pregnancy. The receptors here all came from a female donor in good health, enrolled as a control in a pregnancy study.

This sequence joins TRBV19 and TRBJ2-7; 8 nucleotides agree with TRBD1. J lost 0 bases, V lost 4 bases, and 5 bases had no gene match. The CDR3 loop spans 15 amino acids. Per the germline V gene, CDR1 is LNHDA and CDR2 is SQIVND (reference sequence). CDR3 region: CASSKRTGGSYEQYF. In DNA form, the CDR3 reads TGTGCCAGTAGTAAAAGAACAGGGGGCTCCTACGAGCAGTACTTC.

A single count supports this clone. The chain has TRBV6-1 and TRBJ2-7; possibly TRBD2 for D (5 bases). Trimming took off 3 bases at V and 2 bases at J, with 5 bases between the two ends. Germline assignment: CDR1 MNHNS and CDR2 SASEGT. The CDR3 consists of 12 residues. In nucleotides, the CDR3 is TGTGCCAGCAGTGACGGGACCTACGAGCAGTACTTC. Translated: CASSDGTYEQYF.